This TCR beta chain was captured in a study of spatial heterogeneity in lung cancer. Time point given: sample taken at primary tumor resection. The donor group consisted of some 70 patients who had untreated, early-stage non-small cell lung cancer. No cell sorting; template was whole RNA from tumor, lung tissue or PBMC. Study-level results: In tumors, expanded intratumoral alpha and beta TCR counts tracked mutation counts.

TCRdb called the 5' RACE reads again in MiXCR, with one record for every CDR3 protein. The sample includes around 20,000 distinct CDR3 sequences, 5.8% of them seen just once. The CDR3 totals 11 residues. From germline, CDR1 is SEHNR and CDR2 FQNEAQ (reference sequence). Between the trimmed V and J ends, which lost 5 bases and 7 bases, there was a span of 8 bases. Of note for this clonotype: The antigen remains undetermined. This beta chain is a stray read from a library made for alpha chains; its abundance is not meaningful.

The sample was lung tumor tissue, taken at surgery. This receptor was obtained from a female donor with early-stage non-small cell lung cancer. The chain couples TRBV7-9 to TRBJ1-1; D gene unclear. CDR3 protein: CASSPTLEAFF. In DNA form, the CDR3 reads TGTGCCAGCAGCCCCACTCTTGAAGCTTTCTTT.